Listed below are T cell receptor beta chains from one sample, sequenced in a study of spatial heterogeneity in lung cancer. From the 5' RACE reads, TCRdb called clonotypes with MiXCR, one entry per CDR3 protein. The data hold 7,000 to 8,500 distinct CDR3 sequences, with approximately 9.7% observed a single time. This specimen consisted of normal lung tissue next to the tumor, obtained at surgery. These receptors all stem from a male donor with early-stage non-small cell lung cancer. CDR3s include the opening cysteine and the closing phenylalanine or tryptophan. The D gene is left open where the match is weak. The size entry is marked missing in some rows and otherwise reads once, few, many or a size class.

d_gene	v_gene	abundance	j_gene	CDR3nt	CDR3aa
-	TRBV3-1	many	TRBJ1-1	TGTGCCAGCAGCCAGACCAGGGTAACTTTCTTT	CASSQTRVTFF
-	TRBV29-1	many	TRBJ2-1	TGCAGCGTTGAAAGGGACCCGCGATGGAATGAGCAGTTCTTC	CSVERDPRWNEQFF
TRBD1	TRBV27	many	TRBJ1-4	TGTGCCAGCAGTAGACAGGGTAGGGATGAAAAACTGTTTTTT	CASSRQGRDEKLFF
-	TRBV11-2	many	TRBJ2-5	TGTGCCAGCAGCTATGGGGTTTTCCAAGAGACCCAGTACTTC	CASSYGVFQETQYF
TRBD1	TRBV7-2	many	TRBJ2-7	TGTGCCAGCAGCTTTCGGGGACAGGGGAGTAGGGAGCAGTACTTC	CASSFRGQGSREQYF
-	TRBV11-2	many	TRBJ2-1	TGTGCCAGCAGCTTTCCTGAAACCTACAATGAGCAGTTCTTC	CASSFPETYNEQFF
-	TRBV24-1	large	TRBJ1-1	TGTGCCACCAGTGATTCGGCGACGGGGGACACTGAAGCTTTCTTT	CATSDSATGDTEAFF
-	TRBV6-1	many	TRBJ2-6	TGTGCCAGCAGTGAAGCATGGGTGCCCTCTGGGGCCAACGTCCTGACTTTC	CASSEAWVPSGANVLTF
TRBD2	TRBV12-5	many	TRBJ2-1	TGTGCTAGTGGTTCCAGCGGGGGACTACGACATGAGCAGTTCTTC	CASGSSGGLRHEQFF
TRBD1	TRBV7-9	many	TRBJ1-1	TGTGCCAGCAGCTCAGCCGGGACAGGTAGGGGGCTTGAAGCTTTCTTT	CASSSAGTGRGLEAFF
TRBD2	TRBV6-1	many	TRBJ2-1	TGTGCCAGCAGTGAGATCGGGACTAGCAATGAGCAGTTCTTC	CASSEIGTSNEQFF
-	TRBV7-9	many	TRBJ1-1	TGTGCCAGCAGCCTCCATGGACAGAGCAACACTGAAGCTTTCTTT	CASSLHGQSNTEAFF
-	TRBV7-9	many	TRBJ2-1	TGTGCCAGCAGGGGAACAGGGCGAGGGGAGCAGTTCTTC	CASRGTGRGEQFF
TRBD1	TRBV9	-	TRBJ2-7	TGTGCCAGCAGCGCGACAGGGGATGGCGAGCAGTACTTC	CASSATGDGEQYF
TRBD2	TRBV29-1	many	TRBJ2-1	TGCAGCGCCAGACAGCCCCTACTAGCGGGGTTCTACAATGAGCAGTTCTTC	CSARQPLLAGFYNEQFF
TRBD2	TRBV30	many	TRBJ2-5	TGTGCCTGGACTAGCGGGGTTTCGGAGACCCAGTACTTC	CAWTSGVSETQYF
-	TRBV20-1	medium-sized	TRBJ1-6	TGCAGTGCTAGAGATCAATTGACTGGGGGTTCACCCCTCCACTTT	CSARDQLTGGSPLHF
TRBD1	TRBV18	many	TRBJ1-5	TGTGCCAGCTCACGGACAGGGGATCAGCCCCAGCATTTT	CASSRTGDQPQHF
-	TRBV7-9	many	TRBJ2-1	TGTGCCAGCAGCTTAGCTCCGAACAATGAGCAGTTCTTC	CASSLAPNNEQFF
TRBD2	TRBV2	many	TRBJ2-1	TGTGCCAGCAGTTCGGGGACTAGCGGGAATCACTTCTTC	CASSSGTSGNHFF
-	TRBV6-2/TRBV6-3	many	TRBJ1-5	TGTGCCAGCTCGACGGGACAAAACCAGCCCCAGCATTTT	CASSTGQNQPQHF
-	TRBV27	-	TRBJ2-5	TGTGCCAGCAGTTCTCGGACTTCGTTGGGCGGGCGGTTCGGGGAGACCCAGTACTTC	CASSSRTSLGGRFGETQYF
TRBD2	TRBV2	many	TRBJ2-7	TGTGCCAGCAGTGAAGTCGGAACTAGCGGGCACGAGCAGTACTTC	CASSEVGTSGHEQYF
TRBD1	TRBV2	many	TRBJ2-1	TGTGCCAGCAGTGAAGTACAGGGGGGCTACAATGAGCAGTTCTTC	CASSEVQGGYNEQFF
TRBD1	TRBV5-4	many	TRBJ1-1	TGTGCCAGCAGCGCCAACAGGGGATTCGCCTATGAAGCTTTCTTT	CASSANRGFAYEAFF
-	TRBV11-2	-	TRBJ2-1	TGTGCCAGCAGCGGGGGTGTAGGTCGTAGCTACAATGAGCAGTTCTTC	CASSGGVGRSYNEQFF
-	TRBV9	many	TRBJ2-6	TGTGCCAGCAGCGCAGGGAGATTAGAGAAGGCTGGGGCCAACGTCCTGACTTTC	CASSAGRLEKAGANVLTF
-	TRBV11-1	-	TRBJ2-7	TGTGCCAGCAGCTTAGGGGCTTACTCCTACGAGCAGTACTTC	CASSLGAYSYEQYF
-	TRBV5-1	many	TRBJ2-5	TGCGCCAGCAGCTTACAGGGCGCGTCCGAGACCCAGTACTTC	CASSLQGASETQYF
TRBD2	TRBV19	many	TRBJ2-1	TGTGCCAGTAGTATTGGCCTAGCGGGGTTTGAGCAGTTCTTC	CASSIGLAGFEQFF
-	TRBV29-1	many	TRBJ1-1	TGCAGCGTTGAAGATCATTACAGGGTCCTGAACACTGAAGCTTTCTTT	CSVEDHYRVLNTEAFF
TRBD2	TRBV20-1	-	TRBJ2-5	TGCAGTGCTAGTGTTAGCGGGGGGGCCAGGGAGACCCAGTACTTC	CSASVSGGARETQYF
TRBD1	TRBV20-1	medium-sized	TRBJ2-5	TGCAGTGCTCCCGATGCCGGGACAGGGGTCGGGGAGACCCAGTACTTC	CSAPDAGTGVGETQYF
-	TRBV14	medium-sized	TRBJ2-7	TGTGCCAGCAGCCCCTTTGAAGGGAGCTACGAGCAGTACTTC	CASSPFEGSYEQYF
-	TRBV5-6	many	TRBJ2-7	TGTGCCAGCAGCCGGACCAGGAGCGCCTACGAGCAGTACTTC	CASSRTRSAYEQYF
TRBD2	TRBV20-1	many	TRBJ2-5	TGCAGTGCTAGAGATCCGGGGGGGCAGACCCAGTACTTC	CSARDPGGQTQYF
-	TRBV6-5	many	TRBJ1-2	TGTGCCAGCAGTTACTCAGGGGTGGGGTCTGACTATGGCTACACCTTC	CASSYSGVGSDYGYTF
-	TRBV6-2/TRBV6-3	few	TRBJ2-6	TGTGCCAGCAGTCGGGGGCCCAGCTCTGGGGCCAACGTCCTGACTTTC	CASSRGPSSGANVLTF
-	TRBV5-6	many	TRBJ1-1	TGTGCCAGCAGTCTGGGGGCAGCACCTGAAGCTTTCTTT	CASSLGAAPEAFF
-	TRBV27	many	TRBJ1-2	TGTGCCAGCAGTGGAAGCTATGGCTACACCTTC	CASSGSYGYTF
TRBD1	TRBV11-2	many	TRBJ1-2	TGTGCCAGCAGCTTAGGGGGGACAGGTCTCGGTCGCGGCTACACCTTC	CASSLGGTGLGRGYTF
TRBD1	TRBV2	-	TRBJ2-5	TGTGCCAGCAGAGAGGCGACAGGGAAGGGGGAGACCCAGTACTTC	CASREATGKGETQYF
-	TRBV6-2/TRBV6-3	many	TRBJ2-7	TGTGCCAGCAGTCACTCCTACGAGCAGTACTTC	CASSHSYEQYF
-	TRBV18	-	TRBJ2-3	TGTGCCAGCTCACCAGGGATGCGGACTAGCACAGATACGCAGTATTTT	CASSPGMRTSTDTQYF
TRBD2	TRBV6-2/TRBV6-3	many	TRBJ2-7	TGTGCCAGCAGTTACACTAGCGGCTCCTACGAGCAGTACTTC	CASSYTSGSYEQYF
TRBD2	TRBV27	medium-sized	TRBJ2-7	TGTGCCAGCAGTTTAGCCGGGGGGGCTGGTTACGAGCAGTACTTC	CASSLAGGAGYEQYF
TRBD1	TRBV28	medium-sized	TRBJ2-3	TGTGCCAGCAGTCCATGGGACAGGGAGATGATAGATACGCAGTATTTT	CASSPWDREMIDTQYF
-	TRBV28	many	TRBJ1-5	TGTGCCAGCAGGGGTAGAGCGAGGTGGAATCAGCCCCAGCATTTT	CASRGRARWNQPQHF
TRBD2	TRBV5-5	many	TRBJ2-7	TGTGCCAGCAGCTTGAGGACGCGAGCGGGAACCTACGAGCAGTACTTC	CASSLRTRAGTYEQYF
-	TRBV12-3/TRBV12-4	many	TRBJ2-7	TGTGCCAGCAGCCGTAACAGGGGACTCTCCTACGAGCAGTACTTC	CASSRNRGLSYEQYF
TRBD2	TRBV5-1	many	TRBJ2-1	TGCGCCAGCAGCATGACTAGCAATCGGTACAATGAGCAGTTCTTC	CASSMTSNRYNEQFF
TRBD2	TRBV9	few	TRBJ2-2	TGTGCCAGCAGCGATAATGAGCGGGAGGGCCTGGGGGGGGAGCTGTTTTTT	CASSDNEREGLGGELFF
-	TRBV28	-	TRBJ1-2	TGTGCCAGCACCCAGGCCCCTTACTATGGCTACACCTTC	CASTQAPYYGYTF
-	TRBV27	many	TRBJ2-7	TGTGCCAGCAGTTTATCGATACGGGGTTCCTACGAGCAGTACTTC	CASSLSIRGSYEQYF
TRBD1	TRBV19	few	TRBJ2-2	TGTGCCGGACAGGACGCGAACACCGGGGAGCTGTTTTTT	CAGQDANTGELFF
-	TRBV6-5	many	TRBJ1-1	TGTGCCAGCAGTTACTCTCGGGGCGGAATGAACACTGAAGCTTTCTTT	CASSYSRGGMNTEAFF
-	TRBV12-3/TRBV12-4	many	TRBJ2-1	TGTGCCAGCAACAACCGGGACTTTGAGCAGTTCTTC	CASNNRDFEQFF
-	TRBV7-8	medium-sized	TRBJ2-3	TGTGCCAGCAGCTTGCGGACCCAAACAGGGACCACAGATACGCATTATTTT	CASSLRTQTGTTDTHYF
TRBD2	TRBV18	many	TRBJ2-3	TGTGCCAGCTCACCACAGGGGTTAGCGGGAGCGGATACGCAGTATTTT	CASSPQGLAGADTQYF